This T cell receptor beta chain was sequenced during a study of radiotherapy plus CTLA-4 blockade in lung cancer. The germline V gene encodes CDR1 SGHTA and CDR2 FQGNSA. The V gene lost 1 base and the J gene lost 7 bases, with 8 bases spanning the gap. CDR3 length: 13 amino acids. Data came from immunoSEQ multiplex PCR; TCRdb stores just in-frame clones and leaves some out. In the table there are more than 55,000 clones, approximately 84% of which are singletons. This sequence originates from a human donor with non-small cell lung cancer whose response to radiotherapy plus ipilimumab could not be evaluated. The source was peripheral blood, collected from a patient treated with radiotherapy plus ipilimumab. This rearrangement joins TRBV7-2 to TRBJ2-1; no clear D gene. In DNA, the CDR3 is TGTGCCAGCAGCTTAGTGGTAGATAATGAGCAGTTCTTC. Its translation is CASSLVVDNEQFF.